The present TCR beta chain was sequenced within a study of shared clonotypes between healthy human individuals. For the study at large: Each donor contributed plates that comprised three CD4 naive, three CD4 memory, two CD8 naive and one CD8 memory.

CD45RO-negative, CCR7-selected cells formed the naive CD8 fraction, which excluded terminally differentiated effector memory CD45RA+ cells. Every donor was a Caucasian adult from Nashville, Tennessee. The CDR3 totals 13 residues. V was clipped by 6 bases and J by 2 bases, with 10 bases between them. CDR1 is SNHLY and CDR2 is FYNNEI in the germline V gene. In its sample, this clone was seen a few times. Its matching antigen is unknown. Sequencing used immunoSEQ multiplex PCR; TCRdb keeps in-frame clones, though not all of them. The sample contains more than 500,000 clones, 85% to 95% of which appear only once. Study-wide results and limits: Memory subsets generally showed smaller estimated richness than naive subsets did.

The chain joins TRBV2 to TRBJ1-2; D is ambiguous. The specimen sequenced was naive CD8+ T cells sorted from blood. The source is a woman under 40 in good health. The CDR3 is CASRTYLNYGYTF. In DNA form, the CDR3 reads TGTGCCAGCAGGACCTACTTGAACTATGGCTACACCTTC.